What follows are 26 T cell receptor beta chains derived from one specimen sequenced in a study of cytomegalovirus exposure and HLA in healthy donors. The primer mix had 60 Vbeta and 13 Jbeta primers. The protocol was immunoSEQ multiplex PCR, while the TCRdb copy is restricted to in-frame clones and leaves out a portion. Altogether roughly 130,000 clones are present, about 71% being singletons, with the ten largest covering about 2.7%. The sample taken for sequencing was PBMCs. The receptors come from a woman aged 55-70 years in good health and CMV-seropositive.

This clone has more than one count but fewer than ten. The chain combines TRBV7-2 with TRBJ1-1; D call uncertain. The V end lost 1 base, the J end lost 0 bases, and 6 bases lay between the germline ends. Germline CDR1 is SGHTA and CDR2 is FQGNSA. CDR3 size: 14 residues. CDR3 sequence: CASSLGALNTEAFF. The CDR3, as DNA: TGTGCCAGCAGCTTAGGGGCCTTGAACACTGAAGCTTTCTTT.

This clone was recorded a few times. The chain couples TRBV5-1 to TRBJ1-1; TRBD1 matches at 7 bases. The CDR3 spans 15 residues. V lost 0 bases and J lost 4; bases outside the gene matches: 6. Germline values: CDR1 SGHRS, CDR2 YFSETQ. This chain's CDR3 is CASSLGAGGSTEAFF. CDR3 coding DNA: TGCGCCAGCAGCTTGGGGGCAGGGGGGAGCACTGAAGCTTTCTTT.

This clone was counted a few times. This sample also contains other DNA sequences that code for the same CDR3. The chain couples TRBV2 to TRBJ1-5; TRBD1 matches at 8 bases. J lost 1 base, V lost 6 bases, and 5 bases had no gene match. CDR3 length equals 15 residues. Germline CDR1 is SNHLY and CDR2 is FYNNEI. The CDR3 sequence is CASSGQGLSNQPQHF. The CDR3 nucleotides read TGTGCCAGCAGCGGACAGGGCCTAAGCAATCAGCCCCAGCATTTT.

This rearrangement joins TRBV7-9 to TRBJ2-1; no reliable D call. The V gene lost 5 bases and the J gene lost 8 bases, with 10 bases spanning the gap. The CDR3 runs to 12 residues. In germline, CDR1 is SEHNR, CDR2 FQNEAQ (reference sequence). The CDR3, as DNA: TGTGCCAGCAGCCTAACCCGGGATGAGCAGTTCTTC. Residues: CASSLTRDEQFF.

For the CDR3, the DNA is TGTGCCACCCAGGGTCGGGTCACAACTAATGAAAAACTGTTTTTT. Its translation: CATQGRVTTNEKLFF. This rearrangement joins TRBV7-6 to TRBJ1-4, with D maybe TRBD1 (5 bases). The germline V and J ends were trimmed by 10 bases and 0 bases, with 15 bases remaining between them. The CDR3 covers 15 residues. Germline assignment: CDR1 SGHVS and CDR2 FNYEAQ.

The chain uses TRBV9 and TRBJ2-7; D may be TRBD2 (5 bases). CDR1 and CDR2 (germline): SGDLS, YYNGEE. CDR3 size: 13 residues. Trimming removed 3 bases from V and 6 bases from J, with 13 bases in between. Written as DNA, the CDR3 is TGTGCCAGCAGCGGAGGAGGACTCTTCGAGCAGTACTTC. Translating gives CASSGGGLFEQYF.

The chain carries TRBV6-6 and TRBJ1-3, with 8 bases aligning to TRBD1. The CDR3 covers 16 residues. The trim removed 6 bases at V and 0 bases at J, leaving 7 bases unmatched. Germline CDR1 is MNHNY and CDR2 is SVGAGI (reference sequence). As DNA, the CDR3 is TGTGCCAGCAGAGTGGACAGGGACTCCTCTGGAAACACCATATATTTT. It encodes CASRVDRDSSGNTIYF.

This clone was found a few times. The chain employs TRBV11-3 and TRBJ2-1; 8 nucleotides agree with TRBD2. V was clipped by 3 bases and J by 2 bases; unmatched bases: 6. This CDR3 region has 16 residues. Germline assignment: CDR1 SGHNT and CDR2 YENEEA. The CDR3, as DNA: TGTGCCAGCAGCTTCGGTAGCGGGGAACCCTACAATGAGCAGTTCTTC. It translates to CASSFGSGEPYNEQFF.

This CDR3 is CASSLLLASTDTQYF. In DNA form, the CDR3 reads TGTGCCAGCAGCTTATTACTAGCCTCCACAGATACGCAGTATTTT. This sequence joins TRBV11-1 and TRBJ2-3; possible D gene TRBD2, 6 bases. The CDR3 runs to 15 residues. Germline V gives CDR1 SGHAT, CDR2 FQDESV (reference sequence). V lost 2 bases and J 2 bases, leaving 11 bases between the germline ends. Using reference TRBV11-1 and TRBJ2-3 for the parts outside the CDR3, the full variable domain is EAEVAQSPRYKITEKSQAVAFWCDPISGHATLYWYRQILGQGPELLVQFQDESVVDDSQLPKDRFSAERLKGVDSTLKIQPAELGDSAMYLCASSLLLASTDTQYFGPGTRLTVL.

This clone came up a few times. This chain uses TRBV6-6 with TRBJ1-1; D call uncertain. Germline assignment: CDR1 MNHNY and CDR2 SVGAGI (reference sequence). Trimming stripped 7 bases from V and 3 bases from J, with 18 bases between. The CDR3 loop spans 15 amino acids. The CDR3 spells CASTQSNSGHTEAFF. The CDR3 DNA follows: TGTGCCAGCACCCAATCAAACAGCGGACACACTGAAGCTTTCTTT.

Only one count was recorded for this clone. The chain employs TRBV11-2 and TRBJ2-7, with D possibly TRBD1 on 6 matching bases. Germline V gives CDR1 SGHAT, CDR2 FQNNGV. V was cut by 5 bases and J by 4 bases, with 15 bases left in between. The CDR3 loop spans 14 amino acids. The CDR3 here is CASSPRQGSYEQYF. CDR3 DNA sequence: TGTGCCAGCAGCCCTCGGCAGGGGTCTTACGAGCAGTACTTC.

As concerns this clone: Germline is not matched at one junction end, which may reflect a read error. V usage is TRBV23-1 and J usage is TRBJ1-5, with unresolved D. TRBV23-1 has ORF status, its function being uncertain. This CDR3 is built from 20 residues. Written as DNA, the CDR3 is TGTGCCAGCATGCCCCCCTGTTGTGACGCTGGACTTTATAGCAATCAGCCCCAGCATTTT. Translation gives CASMPPCCDAGLYSNQPQHF.

In its sample, this clone was seen once. This chain joins TRBV6-5 and TRBJ1-2; D perhaps matches TRBD1 (6 bases). This CDR3 has 14 amino acids. CDR1 MNHEY and CDR2 SVGAGI come from the germline V gene. V was shortened by 0 bases and J by 4 bases, with 9 bases between the two germline ends. In DNA, the CDR3 is TGTGCCAGCAGTTACTCACGGACAGCCTATGGCTACACCTTC. Translating it yields CASSYSRTAYGYTF.

The chain uses TRBV19 and TRBJ2-5; 7 bases match TRBD1. After removal of 9 bases from V and 5 bases from J, the junction contained 6 bases not matched to a gene. From germline, CDR1 is LNHDA and CDR2 SQIVND (reference sequence). CDR3 length: 12 amino acids. CDR3 in DNA: TGTGCCAGCAAGACAGGGATGGAGACCCAGTACTTC. Residues: CASKTGMETQYF.

The chain couples TRBV9 to TRBJ2-3; 8 bases agree with TRBD2. After removal of 0 bases from V and 5 bases from J, the junction contained 5 bases not matched to a gene. The CDR3 is 15 residues long. CDR1 and CDR2 from the germline V gene are SGDLS and YYNGEE. The CDR3 loop reads CASSVVPGGGDTQYF. The CDR3 DNA reads as TGTGCCAGCAGCGTAGTTCCCGGGGGGGGAGATACGCAGTATTTT.

The chain recombines TRBV19 with TRBJ1-2; the D is unclear. The germline V and J ends were trimmed by 6 bases and 5 bases, with 4 bases remaining between them. This CDR3 is built from 10 residues. CDR1 LNHDA and CDR2 SQIVND come from the germline V gene (reference sequence). The CDR3 DNA reads as TGTGCCAGTAGGCAGTATGGCTACACCTTC. Translation gives CASRQYGYTF.

The chain uses TRBV21-1 and TRBJ2-4; TRBD2, the table's D call, lacks a check against the DNA. TRBV21-1 is described as a pseudogene. The CDR3 totals 17 residues. In DNA form, the CDR3 reads TGTGCCAGCAGCAAAGTTCTAGCCCTGATAGCCAAAAACATTCAGTACTTC. This encodes CASSKVLALIAKNIQYF.

The chain combines TRBV10-3 with TRBJ1-1, with D maybe TRBD1 (5 bases). This CDR3 contains 14 residues. V lost 2 bases, J lost 2 bases, and 9 bases lay in between. Germline V gene data show CDR1 as ENHRY and CDR2 as SYGVKD. The CDR3 DNA reads as TGTGCCATCAGTGAGGGGACTTTAAACACTGAAGCTTTCTTT. Its protein product is CAISEGTLNTEAFF.

This clone was detected only a few times. The J gene is TRBJ2-7, the V gene TRBV20-1, with 7 bases matching TRBD1. The CDR3 runs 10 residues. V gave up 5 bases and J gave up 13 bases; unmatched junction bases: 8. Germline loops: CDR1 DFQATT, CDR2 SNEGSKA (reference sequence). The CDR3 is CSAVGQLHYF. The CDR3 coding sequence is TGCAGTGCTGTGGGACAGCTTCATTACTTC.

The chain employs TRBV13 and TRBJ2-5; TRBD2 matches at 8 bases. CDR3 length: 16 residues. The germline V gene has CDR1 PRHDT and CDR2 FYEKMQ (reference sequence). The ends lost 4 bases at V and 5 bases at J; junction bases unmatched: 12. The CDR3 loop is CASSYPGLEASETQYF. CDR3 DNA sequence: TGTGCCAGCAGCTACCCGGGACTAGAGGCGTCCGAGACCCAGTACTTC.

V and J are TRBV12-5 and TRBJ1-3, with D possibly TRBD1 on 6 matching bases. Germline V gene sequence: CDR1 LGHNT, CDR2 FRNRAP. The CDR3 extends over 18 amino acids. V was clipped by 0 bases and J by 0 bases, with 15 bases between them. The CDR3 reads CASGLVIVGAPSGNTIYF. In DNA form, the CDR3 reads TGTGCTAGTGGTTTGGTAATTGTGGGGGCCCCCTCTGGAAACACCATATATTTT.

This sequence joins TRBV19 and TRBJ2-1, with a possible D match to TRBD1 (7 bases). The CDR3 totals 15 residues. Germline V gene lookup returns CDR1 LNHDA and CDR2 SQIVND (reference sequence). The ends were cut back, 3 bases at V and 4 bases at J, with 13 bases in the middle. CDR3 sequence reads: CASSMEGATYNEQFF. CDR3 nucleotides: TGTGCCAGTAGTATGGAGGGGGCGACGTACAATGAGCAGTTCTTC.

The chain links TRBV6-5 to TRBJ2-1; the D gene is possibly TRBD2 (5 bases). The CDR3 loop spans 15 amino acids. V gave up 5 bases and J gave up 1 base, with 12 bases separating them. The V gene's germline CDR1 is MNHEY and CDR2 SVGAGI. The CDR3 nucleotides read TGTGCCAGCAGTGTAAGCGGTACATCCTACAATGAGCAGTTCTTC. It specifies CASSVSGTSYNEQFF.

This clone was observed a single time. This chain joins TRBV9 and TRBJ2-5; tentative D call: TRBD2 (5 bases). The DNA matches TRBJ2-7 better at its end, which makes the J call doubtful. CDR1 and CDR2 (germline): SGDLS, YYNGEE. The CDR3 totals 14 residues. The CDR3 DNA sequence: TGTGCCAGCAGCGTAGCCAGCGGCTCCTACGAGCAGTACTTC. This codes for CASSVASGSYEQYF.

This clone was seen only a few times. The chain has TRBV6-6 and TRBJ2-7; 11 nucleotides match TRBD1. Germline V gene sequence: CDR1 MNHNY, CDR2 SVGAGI (reference sequence). The V and J ends lost 4 bases and 6 bases, in that order; junction bases with no gene match: 2. The CDR3 runs 13 residues. The CDR3 loop reads CASSSGTGGEQYF. As DNA, the CDR3 is TGTGCCAGCAGTTCCGGGACAGGGGGCGAGCAGTACTTC.

V is TRBV2 and J is TRBJ1-2; D is unclear. Germline CDR1 reads SNHLY; CDR2 reads FYNNEI. This CDR3 region has 14 residues. V was cut by 5 bases and J by 0 bases, with 10 bases left in between. CDR3 DNA: TGTGCCAGCAGTCGGGAGTCGGCTAACTATGGCTACACCTTC. It specifies CASSRESANYGYTF.